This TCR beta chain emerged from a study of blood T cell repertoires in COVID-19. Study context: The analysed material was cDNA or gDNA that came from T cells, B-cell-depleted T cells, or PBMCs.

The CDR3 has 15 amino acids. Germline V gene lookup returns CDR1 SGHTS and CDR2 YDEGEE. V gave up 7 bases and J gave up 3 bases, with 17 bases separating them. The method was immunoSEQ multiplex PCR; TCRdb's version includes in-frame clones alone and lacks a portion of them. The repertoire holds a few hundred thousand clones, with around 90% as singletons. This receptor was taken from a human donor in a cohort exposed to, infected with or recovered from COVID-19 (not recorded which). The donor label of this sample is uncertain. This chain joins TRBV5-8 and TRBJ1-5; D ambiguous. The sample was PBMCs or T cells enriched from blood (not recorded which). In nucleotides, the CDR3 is TGTGCCAGCGGGCCTGGACTAATTTCCAATCAGCCCCAGCATTTT. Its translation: CASGPGLISNQPQHF.